Presented here are 7 T cell receptor beta chains from one specimen sequenced in a study of blood T cells in healthy people across ages. A second PCR, run for roughly 7 to 12 cycles, used a sample-barcoded 5' primer plus a J-beta primer mix. TCRdb recomputed calls from the 5' RACE reads with MiXCR, one row per CDR3 protein. The sample yields fewer than 900,000 distinct CDR3 sequences, 35% to 45% seen once. The specimen was blood. Receptors originate from a woman in her sixties in good health.

There are many counts of this clonotype. This chain connects TRBV6-2 or TRBV6-3 to TRBJ2-1; TRBD2 matches at 12 bases. V was pared by 2 bases and J by 14 bases, with 10 bases of the junction left unmatched. The length of the CDR3 is 15 residues. Germline V gene data show CDR1 as MNHEY and CDR2 as SVGEGT. The CDR3 protein is CASSYPSGRAQSEFF. DNA of the CDR3: TGTGCCAGCAGTTACCCTAGCGGGAGGGCCCAGTCTGAGTTCTTC.

The CDR3 DNA is TGTGCCAGCAGTAAACGGGACAAAAGGTTTAGCAATCAGCCCCAGCATTTT. Protein sequence: CASSKRDKRFSNQPQHF. The V and J genes are TRBV6-6 and TRBJ1-5; tentative D call: TRBD1 (6 bases). This CDR3 has 17 residues. Trimming took 5 bases from V and 0 from J, leaving 17 bases between them. Per the germline V gene, CDR1 is MNHNY and CDR2 is SVGAGI (reference sequence).

This clonotype was picked up many times. CDR3: CASSQGLAGVGANEQFF. CDR3 DNA: TGTGCCAGCAGCCAAGGACTAGCGGGGGTTGGCGCGAATGAGCAGTTCTTC. The rearrangement uses TRBV3-1 and TRBJ2-1; TRBD2 matches at 12 bases. The J segment lost 7 bases and the V segment lost 1 base, leaving 8 bases of the junction unmatched. Germline V gene data show CDR1 as LGHDT and CDR2 as YNNKEL (reference sequence). The CDR3 sequence is 17 residues long.

The table lists this clonotype with a few counts. The rearrangement links TRBV6-1 to TRBJ2-3, with D tentatively TRBD2 (5 bases). Trimming shortened V by 1 base and J by 2 bases, and 13 bases separated the two germline ends. The CDR3 runs 16 residues. Germline V gene data show CDR1 as MNHNS and CDR2 as SASEGT. CDR3: CASSEENGLTTDTQYF. DNA of the CDR3: TGTGCCAGCAGTGAAGAGAACGGACTGACCACAGATACGCAGTATTTT.

The sample holds a few counts of this clonotype. The genes are TRBV4-1 and TRBJ1-6; tentative D call: TRBD1 (6 bases). V lost 0 bases and J 4 bases, leaving 16 bases between the germline ends. Germline CDR1 and CDR2: MGHRA and YSYEKL. The CDR3 sequence is 18 residues long. The CDR3 spells CASSQDLSGQTYNSPLHF. The CDR3 region has the DNA TGCGCCAGCAGCCAAGATCTTAGCGGACAGACATATAATTCACCCCTCCACTTT.

This clonotype was observed a handful of times. The rearrangement joins TRBV18 to TRBJ2-7, with TRBD1 as a possible D gene (6 bases). Trimming pared 4 bases from V and 1 base from J, leaving 14 bases between. The germline gives CDR1 KGHSH, CDR2 LQKENI. The CDR3 is 15 amino acids. The CDR3 sequence is CASSRVQGRSYEQYF. The CDR3 nucleotides read TGTGCCAGCTCACGAGTACAGGGTAGATCCTACGAGCAGTACTTC.

The gene calls are TRBV5-1 and TRBJ2-5; D possibly matches TRBD1 or TRBD2 (5 bases each). This CDR3 has 14 residues. Trimming pared 4 bases from V and 2 bases from J, leaving 12 bases between. The germline CDR1 and CDR2 sequences are SGHRS and YFSETQ. The CDR3 is CASSGGTLQETQYF. CDR3 bases: TGCGCCAGCAGCGGTGGGACGCTACAAGAGACCCAGTACTTC. The full variable domain, in which reference TRBV5-1 and TRBJ2-5 provide the parts outside the CDR3, is KAGVTQTPRYLIKTRGQQVTLSCSPISGHRSVSWYQQTPGQGLQFLFEYFSETQRNKGNFPGRFSGRQFSNSRSEMNVSTLELGDSALYLCASSGGTLQETQYFGPGTRLLVL.